The present T cell receptor beta chain was sequenced within a study of blood T cell repertoires in COVID-19. Study-wide context: Sites across the United States, Italy and Spain contributed samples from acute and convalescent COVID-19.

Trimming removed 0 bases from V and 7 bases from J, with 12 bases in between. CDR1 is LGHNA and CDR2 is YNFKEQ in the germline V gene. The CDR3 has 14 residues. TCRdb's table, derived via immunoSEQ multiplex PCR, lists solely in-frame clones and lacks some. This sample has 300,000 to 350,000 clones, with roughly 85% found just once. This rearrangement joins TRBV4-2 to TRBJ1-2; D perhaps matches TRBD1 (6 bases). This clonotype was obtained from a woman in her forties with acute COVID-19. The sequenced sample consisted of PBMCs or T cells enriched from blood (not recorded which). The CDR3 spells CASSQDPGARGYTF. The CDR3 region has the DNA TGTGCCAGCAGCCAAGATCCAGGGGCTCGTGGCTACACCTTC.